The 28 T cell receptor beta chains below all came from one sample that was sequenced in a study of T-cell memory formation after mild COVID-19. TCRdb used MiXCR to reprocess the 5' RACE reads, holding one entry per CDR3 protein. The sample records roughly 300,000 distinct CDR3 sequences, roughly an eighth being singletons. The sequenced sample was PBMCs or a T cell subset sorted from them (not recorded which). The receptor source for this set is a man in his late teens or twenties who had mild COVID-19 (a few samples of this study predate the infection). Cell type and time point are not known.

This clonotype was found a few times. Here the CDR3 DNA reads TGTGCCACCAGCAATTGGTTGGGCCCCTACGAGCAGTACGTC. Its translation: CATSNWLGPYEQYV. This rearrangement joins TRBV15 to TRBJ2-7, with D unresolved. Germline V gene sequence: CDR1 LNHNV, CDR2 YYDKDF (reference sequence). This CDR3 comprises 14 residues. The V gene lost 4 bases and the J gene lost 2 bases, with 12 bases spanning the gap.

There are many counts of this clonotype. The chain combines TRBV4-3 with TRBJ2-3; D possibly corresponds to TRBD2 (6 bases). The CDR3 length is 14 residues. V gave up 1 base and J gave up 2 bases, with 7 bases separating them. From germline, CDR1 is LGHNA and CDR2 YSLEER. CDR3 sequence: CASSQGGDTDTQYF. CDR3 nucleotides: TGCGCCAGCAGCCAAGGGGGGGACACAGATACGCAGTATTTT.

This clonotype was seen ten or more times. The J gene is TRBJ2-1, the V gene TRBV12-3 or TRBV12-4; 8 bases align to TRBD2. The CDR3 extends over 13 amino acids. V shed 6 bases, J shed 7 bases, and the junction held 5 bases outside the gene matches. The CDR3 here is CASRWSGGNEQFF. CDR3 DNA sequence: TGTGCCAGCAGATGGTCGGGGGGGAATGAGCAGTTCTTC.

The genes are TRBV24-1 and TRBJ2-3, with TRBD2 as a possible D gene (5 bases). The CDR3 has 14 residues. Germline assignment: CDR1 KGHDR and CDR2 SFDVKD. V was cut by 4 bases and J by 3 bases, with 10 bases left in between. CDR3 coding DNA: TGTGCCACCAGTGACCCTCGAGGGACAGATACGCAGTATTTT. It yields the protein CATSDPRGTDTQYF.

This clonotype has ten or more counts. This CDR3 is CASSRRSTDEQFF. The CDR3 DNA follows: TGTGCCAGTAGTAGGCGGTCTACGGATGAGCAGTTCTTC. The chain recombines TRBV19 with TRBJ2-1; no clear D. CDR1 and CDR2 from the germline V gene are LNHDA and SQIVND (reference sequence). The CDR3 extends over 13 amino acids. Trimming removed 4 bases at V and 8 bases at J, with 12 bases between.

This rearrangement joins TRBV19 to TRBJ1-1, with 7 nucleotides matching TRBD1. Germline CDR1 reads LNHDA; CDR2 reads SQIVND (reference sequence). J lost 3 bases, V lost 5 bases, and 6 bases had no gene match. This CDR3 is built from 14 residues. Here the CDR3 DNA reads TGTGCCAGTAGTCAGACAGGGTGGCACACTGAAGCTTTCTTT. Its translation is CASSQTGWHTEAFF.

This clonotype was recorded a few times. The V gene is TRBV20-1, the J gene TRBJ2-2; the match to TRBD1 covers 10 bases. V lost 3 bases to trimming and J lost 7 bases; unmatched junction nucleotides: 8. CDR3 length: 15 amino acids. Germline V gene data show CDR1 as DFQATT and CDR2 as SNEGSKA (reference sequence). DNA for the CDR3: TGCAGTGCTAGGAGACAGGGGGCGAATGGCGGGGAGCTGTTTTTT. Residues: CSARRQGANGGELFF.

V usage is TRBV7-9 and J usage is TRBJ1-4; D not resolved. CDR3 length equals 14 residues. Per germline, CDR1 SEHNR and CDR2 FQNEAQ (reference sequence). Trimming shortened V by 3 bases and J by 0 bases, and 5 bases separated the two germline ends. The chain's CDR3 is CASSFHTTNEKLFF. In DNA, the CDR3 is TGTGCCAGCAGCTTCCATACAACTAATGAAAAACTGTTTTTT. The whole variable domain, remainder taken from reference TRBV7-9 and TRBJ1-4, is DTGVSQNPRHKITKRGQNVTFRCDPISEHNRLYWYRQTLGQGPEFLTYFQNEAQLEKSRLLSDRFSAERPKGSFSTLEIQRTEQGDSAMYLCASSFHTTNEKLFFGSGTQLSVL.

The chain recombines TRBV4-1 with TRBJ2-5, with D perhaps TRBD2 (6 bases). The V gene's germline CDR1 is MGHRA and CDR2 YSYEKL. Trimming cost V 3 bases and J 1 base, with 9 bases left between them. This CDR3 is 14 amino acids long. The CDR3, as DNA: TGCGCCAGCAGCCAGGGGGACTTCCAAGAGACCCAGTACTTC. As protein: CASSQGDFQETQYF.

This chain links TRBV6-5 with TRBJ1-2; D is perhaps TRBD1 (5 bases). V was shortened by 7 bases and J by 4 bases, with 19 bases between the two germline ends. Germline-derived CDR1 and CDR2 are MNHEY and SVGAGI. This CDR3 is 15 amino acids long. DNA of the CDR3: TGTGCCAGCAAGAAACGCTGGGACCCTGGCTATGGCTACACCTTC. Translating gives CASKKRWDPGYGYTF.

This clonotype was seen more than once but under ten times. This chain links TRBV7-2 with TRBJ2-3, with 12 bases matching TRBD2. Germline CDR1 is SGHTA and CDR2 is FQGNSA. CDR3 length: 17 residues. J gave up 4 bases and V 1 base, and 6 bases lay outside the gene matches. DNA for the CDR3: TGTGCCAGCAGCTTAGAAGCTAGCGGGGGGGCAGCAGATACGCAGTATTTT. Translation: CASSLEASGGAADTQYF.

This clonotype was seen a handful of times. V and J are TRBV28 and TRBJ2-1; 16 bases are a match to TRBD2. This CDR3 is built from 15 residues. Unmatched junction bases numbered 5, after V lost 5 bases and J lost 10 bases. Germline V gene lookup returns CDR1 MDHEN and CDR2 SYDVKM. CDR3 nucleotide sequence: TGTGCCAGCAGTCCCGGGACTAGCGGGGGGGTGGAGCAGTTCTTC. This gives the protein CASSPGTSGGVEQFF.

This clonotype has only a few counts. The V gene is TRBV10-3, the J gene TRBJ2-1, with TRBD1 matching 8 bases. This CDR3 has 14 amino acids. CDR1 is ENHRY, CDR2 SYGVKD, per germline. Unmatched junction bases numbered 4, after V lost 2 bases and J lost 7 bases. This chain's CDR3 is CAISEGWDRNEQFF. As DNA, the CDR3 is TGTGCCATCAGTGAGGGATGGGACAGGAATGAGCAGTTCTTC.

At least ten counts were recorded for this clonotype. The chain recombines TRBV20-1 with TRBJ2-5; possibly TRBD2 for D (6 bases). V lost 5 bases to trimming and J lost 5 bases, with 12 bases between them. The V gene's germline CDR1 is DFQATT and CDR2 SNEGSKA (reference sequence). This CDR3 is built from 12 residues. The CDR3 region has the DNA TGCAGTGCTGCCGGGAGCGGGGAGACCCAGTACTTC. Amino acid sequence: CSAAGSGETQYF.

This clonotype has more than one count but fewer than ten. CDR3 sequence reads: CSVPGQGLGGNTIYF. DNA of the CDR3: TGCAGTGTTCCGGGACAGGGTTTAGGTGGAAACACCATATATTTT. This chain links TRBV20-1 with TRBJ1-3; 9 bases are a match to TRBD1. Trimming at V came to 7 bases and at J to 3 bases, leaving 10 bases not matched to a gene. Germline-derived CDR1 and CDR2 are DFQATT and SNEGSKA (reference sequence). This CDR3 has 15 amino acids.

In DNA form, the CDR3 reads TGTGCCAGCAGCTCAACGGGGAGGGAGGGCAATCAGCCCCAGCATTTT. This codes for CASSSTGREGNQPQHF. The J gene is TRBJ1-5, the V gene TRBV7-8; D gene uncertain. The CDR3 spans 16 residues. Trimming took off 4 bases at V and 2 bases at J, with 15 bases between the two ends. Germline values: CDR1 SGHVS, CDR2 FQNEAQ.

The chain carries TRBV7-3 and TRBJ1-1, with D uncertain. Germline V lookup: CDR1 SGHTA, CDR2 FQGTGA. This CDR3 spans 13 amino acids. Trimming removed 5 bases at V and 5 bases at J, with 12 bases between. The CDR3 DNA reads as TGTGCCAGCAGCATATCCCCGGGGACTGAAGCTTTCTTT. Protein product: CASSISPGTEAFF.

This clonotype was seen at least ten times. The chain recombines TRBV9 with TRBJ1-1; D perhaps matches TRBD1 (5 bases). Germline CDR1 is SGDLS and CDR2 is YYNGEE. Trimming pared 0 bases from V and 4 bases from J, leaving 16 bases between. There are 16 residues in the CDR3. For the CDR3, the DNA is TGTGCCAGCAGCGTAGACGCAGGCGGGGGATCCACTGAAGCTTTCTTT. It specifies CASSVDAGGGSTEAFF.

The chain is built from TRBV12-3 or TRBV12-4 and TRBJ2-1, with D unresolved. Trimming cost V 7 bases and J 4 bases, with 17 bases left between them. The CDR3 sequence is 15 residues long. Written as DNA, the CDR3 is TGTGCCAGCATGCTACACCCGCCGACTTACAATGAGCAGTTCTTC. This translates into CASMLHPPTYNEQFF.

The gene calls are TRBV10-3 and TRBJ2-7, with TRBD1 matching 11 bases. CDR1 ENHRY and CDR2 SYGVKD come from the germline V gene. V lost 11 bases and J lost 2; bases outside the gene matches: 5. CDR3 length equals 13 residues. CDR3 sequence: CAAGTGGTYEQYF. The CDR3 nucleotides are TGTGCCGCCGGGACAGGGGGTACCTACGAGCAGTACTTC.

This clonotype was observed a few times. This may stem from a read error, because a much larger clone lies one nucleotide away. This chain links TRBV12-3 or TRBV12-4 with TRBJ2-7; D perhaps matches TRBD1 (6 bases). This CDR3 is built from 11 residues. V was cut by 6 bases and J by 7 bases, with 10 bases left in between. DNA of the CDR3: TGTGCCAGCAGCCAGGGGCAGGAGCAGTACTTC. Its protein is CASSQGQEQYF.

A note on this clonotype: A read error is possible here, since a much larger clone lies one base away. This sequence joins TRBV5-6 and TRBJ2-3, with D unresolved. The germline V and J ends were trimmed by 0 bases and 7 bases, with 3 bases remaining between them. The CDR3 totals 11 residues. Germline V gives CDR1 SGHDT, CDR2 YYEEEE. CDR3 DNA: TGTGCCAGCAGCTTGGAAAATACGCAGTATTTT. It specifies CASSLENTQYF.

This clonotype has a count of ten or more. V usage is TRBV5-6 and J usage is TRBJ2-6; D not certain. Deletions cut 4 bases from V and 0 bases from J, with 5 bases between. Germline assignment: CDR1 SGHDT and CDR2 YYEEEE. There are 14 residues in the CDR3. The CDR3 is CASSPPSGANVLTF. CDR3 coding DNA: TGTGCCAGCAGCCCTCCCTCTGGGGCCAACGTCCTGACTTTC.

The chain combines TRBV7-3 with TRBJ2-5, with TRBD1 as a possible D gene (5 bases). The V and J ends lost 5 bases and 5 bases respectively, with 15 bases between them. The germline gives CDR1 SGHTA, CDR2 FQGTGA. The CDR3 length is 14 residues. The CDR3 spells CASSPAGPLETQYF. CDR3 DNA: TGTGCCAGCAGCCCGGCAGGGCCCTTGGAGACCCAGTACTTC.

This rearrangement joins TRBV11-2 to TRBJ1-1; D unclear. In germline, CDR1 is SGHAT, CDR2 FQNNGV. Trimming shortened V by 1 base and J by 5 bases, and 8 bases separated the two germline ends. CDR3 length equals 13 residues. The CDR3 loop is CASSLVRQTEAFF. The CDR3 DNA is TGTGCCAGCAGCTTAGTCAGGCAGACTGAAGCTTTCTTT.

The gene calls are TRBV7-2 and TRBJ2-2, with TRBD2 matching over 9 bases. Trimming at V came to 5 bases and at J to 6 bases, leaving 13 bases not matched to a gene. CDR1 is SGHTA and CDR2 is FQGNSA in the germline V gene. The CDR3 covers 17 residues. DNA for the CDR3: TGTGCCAGCAGCCCGTTTTCTGGCGGGGGGGCCGCCGGGGAGCTGTTTTTT. This codes for CASSPFSGGGAAGELFF.

This clonotype was seen a handful of times. The rearrangement uses TRBV6-2 or TRBV6-3 and TRBJ1-5; D is unresolved. This CDR3 contains 12 residues. Germline V CDR1 and CDR2: MNHEY, SVGEGT. Trimming left V 0 bases short and J 6 bases short, with 3 bases between. The CDR3 bases are TGTGCCAGCAGTTACTCGGGTCAGCCCCAGCATTTT. The encoded protein is CASSYSGQPQHF.

This clonotype was recorded at least ten times. The chain combines TRBV18 with TRBJ2-7, with unresolved D. The CDR3 has 12 residues. V was clipped by 8 bases and J by 0 bases, with 8 bases between them. Germline lookup yields CDR1 KGHSH and CDR2 LQKENI. CDR3 bases: TGTGCCAGCAGCCCGAGCTCCTACGAGCAGTACTTC. It yields the protein CASSPSSYEQYF.